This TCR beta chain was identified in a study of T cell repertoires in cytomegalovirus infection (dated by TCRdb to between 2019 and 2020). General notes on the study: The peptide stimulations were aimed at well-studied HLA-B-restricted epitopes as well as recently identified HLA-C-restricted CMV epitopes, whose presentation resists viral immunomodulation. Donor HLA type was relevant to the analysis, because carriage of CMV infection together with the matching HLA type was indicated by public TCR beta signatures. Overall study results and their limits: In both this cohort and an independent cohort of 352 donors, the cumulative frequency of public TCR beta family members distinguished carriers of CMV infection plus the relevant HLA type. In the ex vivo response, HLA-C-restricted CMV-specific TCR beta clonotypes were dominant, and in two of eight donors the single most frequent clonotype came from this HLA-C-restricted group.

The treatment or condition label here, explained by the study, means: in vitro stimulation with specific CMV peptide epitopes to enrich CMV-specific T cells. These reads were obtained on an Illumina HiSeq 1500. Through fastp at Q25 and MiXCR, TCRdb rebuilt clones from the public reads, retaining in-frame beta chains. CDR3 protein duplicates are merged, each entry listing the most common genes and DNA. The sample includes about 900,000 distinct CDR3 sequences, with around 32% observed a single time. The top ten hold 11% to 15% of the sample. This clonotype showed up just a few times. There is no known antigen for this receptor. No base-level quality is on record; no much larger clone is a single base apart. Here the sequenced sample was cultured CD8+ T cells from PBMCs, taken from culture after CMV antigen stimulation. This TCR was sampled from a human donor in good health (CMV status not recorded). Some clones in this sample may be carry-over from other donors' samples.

The CDR3 is CASSSPRRADSPLHF. The DNA sequence reads TGTGCCAGCAGCTCACCGAGGAGGGCCGACTCACCCCTCCACTTT. This chain is built from TRBV7-9 and TRBJ1-6; the D gene lacks a confident call. Via the germline V gene (reference sequence), CDR1 is SEHNR and CDR2 FQNEAQ. V and J are truncated by 4 bases and 10 bases respectively, leaving an intervening sequence of 17 bases. The CDR3 runs 15 amino acids, cysteine and phenylalanine included. Only the CDR3 region is kept as DNA, spanning 45 bases read in frame from base 1.